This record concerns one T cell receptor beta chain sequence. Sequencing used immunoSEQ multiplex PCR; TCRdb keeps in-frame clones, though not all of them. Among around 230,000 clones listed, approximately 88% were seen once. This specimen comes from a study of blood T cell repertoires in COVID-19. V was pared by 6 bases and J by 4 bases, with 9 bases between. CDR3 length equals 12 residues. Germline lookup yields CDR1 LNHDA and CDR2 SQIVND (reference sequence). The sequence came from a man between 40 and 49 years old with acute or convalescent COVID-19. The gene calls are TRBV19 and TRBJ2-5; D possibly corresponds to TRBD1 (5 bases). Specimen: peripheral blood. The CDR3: CASRRRGETQYF. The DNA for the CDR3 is TGTGCCAGTAGAAGAAGGGGAGAGACCCAGTACTTC. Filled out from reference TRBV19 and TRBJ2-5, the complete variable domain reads DGGITQSPKYLFRKEGQNVTLSCEQNLNHDAMYWYRQDPGQGLRLIYYSQIVNDFQKGDIAEGYSVSREKKESFPLTVTSAQKNPTAFYLCASRRRGETQYFGPGTRLLVL.